This T cell receptor beta chain derives from a study of cytomegalovirus exposure and HLA in healthy donors. Study-wide results and limits: Subsequent analysis found a tendency for first-cohort TCR clusters to co-occur within the 120 or so validation repertoires.

Profiled with immunoSEQ multiplex PCR; TCRdb holds only in-frame clones, not every one. The sample lists hundreds of thousands of clones, over 75% occurring once. As for this clone: The antigen is unknown.

The specimen was PBMCs. This receptor was identified in a man between 18 and 29 years old in good health and CMV-seropositive.

In DNA form, the CDR3 reads TGTGCCAGCAGCCAAGGACTTCTCCAAACCGGGGAGCTGTTTTTT. Translating it yields CASSQGLLQTGELFF. The chain combines TRBV4-2 with TRBJ2-2; D unclear. V lost 1 base to trimming and J lost 5 bases, with 11 bases between them. The CDR3 is made up of 15 amino acids. Germline V gene lookup returns CDR1 LGHNA and CDR2 YNFKEQ.